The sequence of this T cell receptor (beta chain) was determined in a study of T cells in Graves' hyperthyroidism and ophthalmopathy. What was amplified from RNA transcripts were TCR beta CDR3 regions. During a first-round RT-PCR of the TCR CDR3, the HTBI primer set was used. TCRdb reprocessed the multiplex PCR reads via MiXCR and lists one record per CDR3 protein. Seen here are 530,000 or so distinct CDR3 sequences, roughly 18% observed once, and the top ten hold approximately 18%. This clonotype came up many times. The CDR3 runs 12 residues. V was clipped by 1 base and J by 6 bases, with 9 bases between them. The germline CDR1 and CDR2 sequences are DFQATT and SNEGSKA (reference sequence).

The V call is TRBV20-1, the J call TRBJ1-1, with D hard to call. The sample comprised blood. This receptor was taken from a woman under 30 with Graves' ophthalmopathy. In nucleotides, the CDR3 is TGCAGTGCTAGAGCCACGCGGGCTGAAGCTTTCTTT. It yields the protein CSARATRAEAFF.